These T cell receptor beta chains were read from a single sample in a study of CD8 T cells in Susac syndrome. TCRdb ran MiXCR on the immunoSEQ multiplex PCR reads and lists one entry per CDR3 protein. The sample has approximately 180,000 distinct CDR3 sequences; approximately 94% are singletons. The sequencing input was CD4+ T cells from PBMCs. The receptors were gathered from a human donor with multiple sclerosis. Each CDR3 is given with its conserved first and last residue. D genes are given only for firm matches. For some rows the clone size is stated as once, few or many, or as a class when expanded; others skip it.

d_gene	abundance	v_gene	j_gene	CDR3nt	CDR3aa
-	-	TRBV6-5	TRBJ2-2	TGTGCCAGCTCCCAGAGGGGATGGGACACCGGGGAGCTGTTTTTT	CASSQRGWDTGELFF
-	-	TRBV5-4	TRBJ2-5	TGTGCCAGCAGCTTAGGAACGACAGGACAAGAGACCCAGTACTTC	CASSLGTTGQETQYF
-	-	TRBV9	TRBJ2-5	TGTGCCAGCAGCGGGCCAACGGAGACCCAGTACTTC	CASSGPTETQYF
-	-	TRBV12-5	TRBJ2-6	TGTGCTAGTGGTCCCTTCGGGACTTTTTCTGGGGCCAACGTCCTGACTTTC	CASGPFGTFSGANVLTF
-	-	TRBV30	TRBJ1-1	TGTGCCTGGAGTCAAGGAAGGAACACTGAAGCTTTCTTT	CAWSQGRNTEAFF
-	-	TRBV29-1	TRBJ1-2	TGCAGCGTTGAAGCAGCCGGGAACAGTCTTTGGGGCTACACCTTC	CSVEAAGNSLWGYTF
-	-	TRBV9	TRBJ2-7	TGTGCCAGCAGCGTAGCGGCAGGGACCGAGCAGTACTTC	CASSVAAGTEQYF
-	-	TRBV19	TRBJ1-2	TGTGCCAGTAGTATATGGTCTGGCTACACCTTC	CASSIWSGYTF
-	-	TRBV18	TRBJ1-1	TGTGCCAGCTCACCACCCTCAGCGAACACTGAAGCTTTCTTT	CASSPPSANTEAFF
TRBD1	-	TRBV11-2	TRBJ1-4	TGTGCCAGCAGCCCTAGGGGACAGGCTCCGGAGGGAAAACTGTTTTTT	CASSPRGQAPEGKLFF
-	-	TRBV27	TRBJ1-5	TGTGCCAGCAGTTATCGGGAGAATCAGCCCCAGCATTTT	CASSYRENQPQHF
-	-	TRBV15	TRBJ1-2	TGTGCCACCAGCTTTGACAACTATGGCTACACCTTC	CATSFDNYGYTF
TRBD1	-	TRBV5-1	TRBJ2-3	TGCGCCAGCAGCCAATCCGGACAGGTGCAGTATTTT	CASSQSGQVQYF
-	-	TRBV30	TRBJ2-1	TGTGCCTGGAGTGGGGGGGCGGACCAGTTCTTC	CAWSGGADQFF
-	-	TRBV12-3/TRBV12-4	TRBJ1-1	TGTGCCAGCAGTTCAAGGACCAAGAACACTGAAGCTTTCTTT	CASSSRTKNTEAFF
-	-	TRBV19	TRBJ2-7	TGTGCCACCGCACAGGTACGCGGCTACGAGCAGTACTTC	CATAQVRGYEQYF
-	-	TRBV5-1	TRBJ1-5	TGCGCCAGCAGCTTTGATCCAAGCAATCAGCCCCAGCATTTT	CASSFDPSNQPQHF
TRBD2	once	TRBV27	TRBJ2-1	TGTGCCAGCAGTCCGATGGGACTAGCGGGGAGCTCCTACAATGAGCAGTTCTTC	CASSPMGLAGSSYNEQFF
-	-	TRBV5-5	TRBJ1-6	TGTGCCAGCAGCCCGATCGGGGGACCCGGGTCACCCCTCCACTTT	CASSPIGGPGSPLHF
-	-	TRBV29-1	TRBJ1-1	TGCAGCGTTGGGATCGCGGGGGGAGGGAGTGAAGCTTTCTTT	CSVGIAGGGSEAFF
-	-	TRBV7-9	TRBJ1-1	TGTGCCAGCAGAGAGACAGCGGGCACTGAAGCTTTCTTT	CASRETAGTEAFF
TRBD2	-	TRBV4-3	TRBJ2-3	TGCGCCAGCAGCCACGTAGCGGGGAGCACAGATACGCAGTATTTT	CASSHVAGSTDTQYF
-	-	TRBV5-4	TRBJ2-6	TGTGCCAGCAGCCGTGAGGTGGGCGCCGGGGCCAACGTCCTGACTTTC	CASSREVGAGANVLTF
-	-	TRBV5-1	TRBJ2-3	TGCGCCAGCAGTAGACTAGACACAGATACGCAGTATTTT	CASSRLDTDTQYF
TRBD1	-	TRBV3-1	TRBJ1-5	TGTGCCAGCAGCCAATATCAACAGGGGTTGGGACAGCCCCAGCATTTT	CASSQYQQGLGQPQHF
TRBD2	-	TRBV6-5	TRBJ2-4	TGTGCCAGCACCATCGGGAGGGGGAACATTCAGTACTTC	CASTIGRGNIQYF
TRBD1	-	TRBV5-1	TRBJ1-6	TGCGCCAGCAGCTTGAAGACAGGGGGAAATTCACCCCTCCACTTT	CASSLKTGGNSPLHF
TRBD1	-	TRBV9	TRBJ2-7	TGTGCCAGCAGCCCTTTGGGGACAGGGTACGAGCAGTACTTC	CASSPLGTGYEQYF
-	-	TRBV28	TRBJ2-7	TGTGCCAGCAGTTTAGGCCAGAAACCCTACGAGCAGTACTTC	CASSLGQKPYEQYF
-	-	TRBV15	TRBJ1-2	TGTGCCACCAGCAGCCCACCCGGGACATCTGACTATGGCTACACCTTC	CATSSPPGTSDYGYTF
TRBD2	-	TRBV20-1	TRBJ2-1	TGCAGTGCTAGGCTAGCGGGGGGGAGCTCCTACAATGAGCAGTTCTTC	CSARLAGGSSYNEQFF
TRBD1	-	TRBV30	TRBJ1-5	TGTGCCTGGAGTGTAGGGGACAGGGGCAATCAGCCCCAGCATTTT	CAWSVGDRGNQPQHF
TRBD1	-	TRBV20-1	TRBJ1-1	TGCAGTGCTAGAATCCTGGGACAGGGTGGTACTGAAGCTTTCTTT	CSARILGQGGTEAFF
-	-	TRBV24-1	TRBJ1-5	TGTGCCACCAGTGATCAGACGGAAAGCAATCAGCCCCAGCATTTT	CATSDQTESNQPQHF
TRBD1	-	TRBV6-1	TRBJ2-2	TGTGCCAGCAGATTGACAGGGCGGTTAGGGGAGCTGTTTTTT	CASRLTGRLGELFF
TRBD1	-	TRBV24-1	TRBJ2-4	TGTGCCACCAGTGATCGGGACAGGGCTTGGGCCAAAAACATTCAGTACTTC	CATSDRDRAWAKNIQYF
-	-	TRBV2	TRBJ2-3	TGTGCCAGCACCAGCACAGATACGCAGTATTTT	CASTSTDTQYF
-	-	TRBV28	TRBJ1-6	TGTGCCAGCAGTGCCGCCCATTTTAATTCACCCCTCCACTTT	CASSAAHFNSPLHF
-	-	TRBV20-1	TRBJ2-3	TGCAGTGCTAGCAGGATGTATACGCAGTATTTT	CSASRMYTQYF
-	-	TRBV19	TRBJ2-5	TGTGCCACCTCATTGGACAGAGAGACCCAGTACTTC	CATSLDRETQYF
-	-	TRBV30	TRBJ1-4	TGTGCCTGGACGTCTCCTGCAACTAATGAAAAACTGTTTTTT	CAWTSPATNEKLFF
-	once	TRBV2	TRBJ2-7	TGTGCCAGCAGTGACCCTAACGAGCAGTACTTC	CASSDPNEQYF
TRBD1	-	TRBV24-1	TRBJ2-7	TGTGCCACCAGTGATTCGGGACAGGGTACGGCCTACGAGCAGTACTTC	CATSDSGQGTAYEQYF
TRBD1	-	TRBV5-4	TRBJ2-1	TGTGCAACCCGGGGACAGGCGACCGATGAGCAGTTCTTC	CATRGQATDEQFF
-	-	TRBV5-1	TRBJ2-5	TGCGCCAGCAGCTTGGCCGTGCCTGCAGAGACCCAGTACTTC	CASSLAVPAETQYF
-	-	TRBV19	TRBJ1-1	TGTGCCAGTAGTATCCTCTGGGGGAACACTGAAGCTTTCTTT	CASSILWGNTEAFF
-	-	TRBV9	TRBJ2-5	TGTGCCAGCAGCGAAGGGGCAAGGGGAGAGACCCAGTACTTC	CASSEGARGETQYF
-	-	TRBV4-2	TRBJ1-2	TGTGCCAGCAGCCAAGTAGTACAGGGCTTCTACACCTTC	CASSQVVQGFYTF
-	once	TRBV5-6	TRBJ1-1	TGTGCCAGCAGCTTGTGGCGGGGGGAGGACACTGAAGCTTTCTTT	CASSLWRGEDTEAFF
TRBD1	-	TRBV3-1	TRBJ1-2	TGTGCCAGCAGCAGACAGGGGTTGGACTATGGCTACACCTTC	CASSRQGLDYGYTF
TRBD2	once	TRBV29-1	TRBJ2-1	TGCAGCGTTGAACTAGGACTAGCGGCTGAGCAGTTCTTC	CSVELGLAAEQFF